This record covers a single T cell receptor beta chain. Its antigen is still unknown. These data originate in a study of CD8 T cells in Susac syndrome. Study observations and caveats: As the study acknowledged, the number of individuals in its TCR sequencing and HLA analysis was relatively small.

Sequencing of TCR beta was performed on blood CD8+ T cells and on blood CD4+ T cells. Controls were age- and sex-matched healthy donors. The CDR3 contains 13 residues. V lost 7 bases and J lost 7; bases outside the gene matches: 8. The germline gives CDR1 LNHDA, CDR2 SQIVND (reference sequence). cDNA came from roughly 0.47 to 1 ug RNA primed by random hexamers. TCRdb redid the calling of the immunoSEQ multiplex PCR reads with MiXCR, one entry per CDR3 protein. The data show 95,000 or so distinct CDR3 sequences, 90% to 95% seen once. The TCR was taken from a human donor in good health. Material for sequencing was CD8+ T cells from PBMCs. This chain links TRBV19 with TRBJ2-5; TRBD1 matches 8 bases. In DNA form, the CDR3 reads TGTGCCAGTAACCCCGGGACAGGACGGACCCAGTACTTC. Translating it yields CASNPGTGRTQYF.